The 14 T cell receptor beta chains below were found in one sample sequenced in a study of CD8+CD57+ T cells in acquired aplastic anemia. For CDR3 and TCR beta VDJ profiling, genomic DNA was the template used. MiXCR, run by TCRdb on the reads, gives a single entry per CDR3 protein. The table lists around 170,000 distinct CDR3 sequences, about 60% of them singletons. The sequencing input was sorted CD4+, CD8+, or CD8+CD57+ T cells (not recorded which) from PBMCs. The source is a human donor in good health.

This clonotype was seen ten or more times. This chain joins TRBV7-2 and TRBJ2-5; no clear D gene. Germline CDR1 and CDR2: SGHTA and FQGNSA. Trimming cost V 3 bases and J 5 bases, with 7 bases left between them. The CDR3 runs 12 residues. This CDR3 reads CASSFASETQYF. The CDR3 bases are TGTGCCAGCAGCTTTGCCTCGGAGACCCAGTACTTC.

With respect to this clonotype: Germline and junction disagree at one end, which may indicate a read error. V and J are TRBV7-8 and TRBJ1-6; D gene unclear. CDR1 is SGHVS and CDR2 is FQNEAQ in the germline V gene. The CDR3 loop spans 12 amino acids. The DNA for the CDR3 is TGTGCCGGCAGCTTCGGGAATTCACCCCTCCACTTT. Protein: CAGSFGNSPLHF.

This chain uses TRBV19 with TRBJ2-1, with D possibly TRBD1 on 6 matching bases. The germline V gene has CDR1 LNHDA and CDR2 SQIVND (reference sequence). This CDR3 has 14 amino acids. Between the trimmed V and J ends, which lost 2 bases and 5 bases, there was a span of 10 bases. The CDR3 sequence is CASSIWTENNEQFF. The CDR3 DNA reads TGTGCCAGTAGTATATGGACAGAAAACAATGAGCAGTTCTTC. The variable domain in full, completed from reference TRBV19 and TRBJ2-1, reads DGGITQSPKYLFRKEGQNVTLSCEQNLNHDAMYWYRQDPGQGLRLIYYSQIVNDFQKGDIAEGYSVSREKKESFPLTVTSAQKNPTAFYLCASSIWTENNEQFFGPGTRLTVL.

The chain combines TRBV6-1 with TRBJ1-5, with D tentatively TRBD1 (5 bases). The V gene's germline CDR1 is MNHNS and CDR2 SASEGT. V lost 6 bases to trimming and J lost 0 bases, with 12 bases between them. The CDR3 is made up of 15 amino acids. CDR3 bases: TGTGCCAGCAGCTTCGACAGAAATAGCAATCAGCCCCAGCATTTT. It encodes CASSFDRNSNQPQHF.

The V gene is TRBV2, the J gene TRBJ2-7, with TRBD2 matching over 7 bases. The CDR3 totals 15 residues. The J segment lost 6 bases and the V segment lost 0 bases, leaving 8 bases of the junction unmatched. CDR1 is SNHLY and CDR2 is FYNNEI in the germline V gene. CDR3 nucleotides: TGTGCCAGCAGTGAAGCGCGGTTCCAGCGGGGCGAGCAGTACTTC. This encodes CASSEARFQRGEQYF.

V is TRBV5-1 and J is TRBJ1-3; D is perhaps TRBD1 (6 bases). This CDR3 has 14 residues. The V gene lost 6 bases and the J gene lost 0 bases, with 10 bases spanning the gap. Germline V gives CDR1 SGHRS, CDR2 YFSETQ. This CDR3 reads CASNPDSSGNTIYF. The CDR3 nucleotides read TGCGCCAGCAACCCGGACAGCTCTGGAAACACCATATATTTT.

This sequence joins TRBV7-6 and TRBJ2-7; 7 nucleotides align to TRBD2. The V and J ends lost 8 bases and 5 bases, in that order; junction bases with no gene match: 18. Germline assignment: CDR1 SGHVS and CDR2 FNYEAQ. The CDR3 runs 16 residues. The DNA of the CDR3 is TGTGCCAGCTCACCCAGCAGCGGACTAGTAGCCCACGAGCAGTACTTC. Translating gives CASSPSSGLVAHEQYF.

V gene TRBV5-6 combines with J gene TRBJ2-3; D may be TRBD2 (6 bases). With 0 bases removed from V and 11 bases from J, the gap between germline ends came to 19 bases. The length of the CDR3 is 15 residues. CDR1 and CDR2 (germline): SGHDT, YYEEEE. CDR3 in DNA: TGTGCCAGCAGCTTGGGGGGGGACGGGTACTATGAGCAGTATTTT. Translated: CASSLGGDGYYEQYF.

The chain recombines TRBV5-6 with TRBJ2-7; unclear D gene. Germline values: CDR1 SGHDT, CDR2 YYEEEE. Trimming stripped 5 bases from V and 7 bases from J, with 16 bases between. CDR3 size: 13 residues. The CDR3 protein is CASSSGRKLEQYF. CDR3 coding DNA: TGTGCCAGCAGTTCAGGTCGGAAACTGGAGCAGTACTTC.

The chain recombines TRBV5-5 with TRBJ2-7, with D possibly matching TRBD2 (6 bases). In germline, CDR1 is SGHKS, CDR2 YYEKEE (reference sequence). The V gene lost 4 bases and the J gene lost 2 bases, with 16 bases spanning the gap. The CDR3 length is 15 residues. Here the CDR3 DNA reads TGTGCCAGCAGCAAGCCCGGGGGAACTACCTACGAGCAGTACTTC. The encoded protein is CASSKPGGTTYEQYF.

Points on this clonotype: At one end, the junction sequence differs from germline, possibly due to a read error. The J gene is TRBJ2-3, the V gene TRBV7-9; tentatively, D is TRBD1 (5 bases). The J call is uncertain, as TRBJ1-5 better fits the DNA end. In germline, CDR1 is SEHNR, CDR2 FQNEAQ (reference sequence). The CDR3 has 15 residues. CDR3 nucleotides: TGCGCCAGCAGCTTTGAGGGGTCGAGCACAGATACGCAGCATTTT. This codes for CASSFEGSSTDTQHF.

In this sample, this clonotype turned up many times. The V and J genes are TRBV20-1 and TRBJ2-1, with 11 bases identical to TRBD2. CDR3 length: 16 amino acids. J gave up 3 bases and V 0 bases, and 4 bases lay outside the gene matches. The germline V gene encodes CDR1 DFQATT and CDR2 SNEGSKA (reference sequence). CDR3 nucleotide sequence: TGCAGTGCTAGAGATGTCGGGACTAGCGGCTACAATGAGCAGTTCTTC. It codes for CSARDVGTSGYNEQFF.

Many counts were recorded for this clonotype. The chain is built from TRBV4-3 and TRBJ2-7; D perhaps matches TRBD1 (5 bases). CDR3 size: 15 residues. Germline V CDR1 and CDR2: LGHNA, YSLEER. V gave up 0 bases and J gave up 0 bases, with 9 bases separating them. CDR3 coding DNA: TGCGCCAGCAGCCAAGACAGGGCTCACTCCTACGAGCAGTACTTC. Encoded protein: CASSQDRAHSYEQYF.

V gene TRBV2 combines with J gene TRBJ2-4, with 11 bases lining up with TRBD2. This CDR3 region has 15 residues. Per the germline V gene, CDR1 is SNHLY and CDR2 is FYNNEI. With 4 bases clipped from V and 7 bases from J, the junction kept 6 bases outside the gene matches. This CDR3 is CASSGLAGGANIQYF. In DNA form, the CDR3 reads TGTGCCAGCAGTGGGCTAGCGGGAGGAGCGAACATTCAGTACTTC. Complete variable domain (other parts from reference TRBV2 and TRBJ2-4): EPEVTQTPSHQVTQMGQEVILRCVPISNHLYFYWYRQILGQKVEFLVSFYNNEISEKSEIFDDQFSVERPDGSNFTLKIRSTKLEDSAMYFCASSGLAGGANIQYFGAGTRLSVL.